This T cell receptor beta chain comes out of a study of T cell responses to AZD1222 COVID-19 vaccine. Whole-study findings and limits: Recipients of two AZD1222 doses showed rising Spike-specific TCR breadth and depth.

The table came from immunoSEQ multiplex PCR; TCRdb's copy has only in-frame clones and leaves some out. The sample shows 100,000 to 150,000 clones, 92% of them seen only once. This clone is a singleton in its sample. Its antigen is unidentified. V was shortened by 3 bases and J by 10 bases, with 16 bases between the two germline ends. The CDR3 contains 14 residues. The germline V gene encodes CDR1 SGHTA and CDR2 FQGTGA. The receptor was isolated from an adult who received the AZD1222 COVID-19 vaccine. Sample: peripheral blood, taken 28 days after the second AZD1222 dose. V gene TRBV7-3 combines with J gene TRBJ2-1; possible D gene TRBD2, 7 bases. CDR3 DNA: TGTGCCAGCAGCTTGAGGGGGGGCCGCCGGGAGCAGTTCTTC. It yields the protein CASSLRGGRREQFF.